The 9 T cell receptor beta chains listed next were all sequenced from one sample in a study of cytomegalovirus exposure and HLA in healthy donors. In the PCR, 60 Vbeta and 13 Jbeta primers were used. The repertoire was sequenced with immunoSEQ multiplex PCR; TCRdb's copy has only in-frame clones and lacks some. Among about 210,000 clones listed, around 82% were seen once. The material sequenced was PBMCs. All receptors derive from a middle-aged man in good health and CMV-seropositive.

For the CDR3, the DNA is TGTGCTAGTGGCAAGGGACAGGAGCTAAAAGGCTACACCTTC. Translation gives CASGKGQELKGYTF. This chain connects TRBV12-5 to TRBJ1-2; 8 positions match TRBD1. Germline CDR1 LGHNT, CDR2 FRNRAP. The CDR3 loop spans 14 amino acids. V was clipped by 6 bases and J by 8 bases; unmatched bases: 11.

The chain combines TRBV28 with TRBJ1-1; a possible D gene is TRBD1 (5 bases). The germline CDR1 and CDR2 sequences are MDHEN and SYDVKM. V lost 2 bases and J lost 7, with 17 bases in between. The CDR3 runs 15 residues. The CDR3 region has the DNA TGTGCCAGCAGTTTAATACCCTCCTCCGGGGGTGAAGCTTTCTTT. Translated: CASSLIPSSGGEAFF.

The chain has TRBV28 and TRBJ1-2, with D perhaps TRBD1 (6 bases). The ends were cut back, 7 bases at V and 2 bases at J, with 17 bases in the middle. Per the germline V gene, CDR1 is MDHEN and CDR2 is SYDVKM. The CDR3 runs 15 residues. Here the CDR3 reads CASIQTGRGNYGYTF. CDR3 bases: TGTGCCAGCATCCAGACGGGCAGGGGCAACTATGGCTACACCTTC.

The V and J genes are TRBV28 and TRBJ2-3; TRBD1 aligns across 7 bases. V was pared by 5 bases and J by 2 bases, with 10 bases of the junction left unmatched. CDR3 length equals 16 residues. Germline V gives CDR1 MDHEN, CDR2 SYDVKM. CDR3 loop: CASSLDRVSITDTQYF. Written as DNA, the CDR3 is TGTGCCAGCAGTCTCGACAGGGTTTCTATCACAGATACGCAGTATTTT.

The chain joins TRBV14 to TRBJ2-5; possible D gene TRBD2, 5 bases. The germline V and J ends were trimmed by 0 bases and 11 bases, with 25 bases remaining between them. This CDR3 has 17 residues. Germline CDR1 SGHDN, CDR2 FVKESK. CDR3 residues: CASSQDPGLALEREQYF. The CDR3 coding sequence is TGTGCCAGCAGCCAAGATCCCGGGCTAGCATTGGAAAGGGAGCAGTACTTC.

This chain links TRBV5-1 with TRBJ1-5; 7 bases align to TRBD1. The CDR3 length is 15 residues. In germline, CDR1 is SGHRS, CDR2 YFSETQ. After removal of 6 bases from V and 5 bases from J, the junction contained 11 bases not matched to a gene. The CDR3 reads CASTSEQGCDQPQHF. The CDR3 DNA is TGCGCCAGCACCTCGGAACAGGGGTGCGATCAGCCCCAGCATTTT.

The chain uses TRBV28 and TRBJ2-7; TRBD1 agrees at 10 bases. This CDR3 has 15 residues. The trim removed 3 bases at V and 5 bases at J, leaving 7 bases unmatched. The germline V gene has CDR1 MDHEN and CDR2 SYDVKM. The CDR3 loop is CASSLGGTGVHEQYF. The CDR3 DNA sequence: TGTGCCAGCAGTTTGGGCGGGACAGGGGTCCACGAGCAGTACTTC. The full variable domain, rest sourced from reference TRBV28 and TRBJ2-7, is DVKVTQSSRYLVKRTGEKVFLECVQDMDHENMFWYRQDPGLGLRLIYFSYDVKMKEKGDIPEGYSVSREKKERFSLILESASTNQTSMYLCASSLGGTGVHEQYFGPGTRLTVT.

The chain employs TRBV11-3 and TRBJ2-1; 8 bases line up with TRBD1. Germline CDR1 reads SGHNT; CDR2 reads YENEEA. CDR3 length equals 14 residues. V lost 5 bases, J lost 4 bases, and 4 bases stayed unmatched. CDR3 residues: CASSTGQGYNEQFF. CDR3 nucleotide sequence: TGTGCCAGCAGCACAGGACAGGGATACAATGAGCAGTTCTTC.

The rearrangement uses TRBV5-1 and TRBJ1-1; no firm D call. V lost 1 base, J lost 1 base, and 5 bases lay in between. The CDR3 has 13 amino acids. CDR1 is SGHRS, CDR2 YFSETQ, per germline. The CDR3 DNA reads as TGCGCCAGCAGCTTGATATGGAACACTGAAGCTTTCTTT. It is translated as CASSLIWNTEAFF.